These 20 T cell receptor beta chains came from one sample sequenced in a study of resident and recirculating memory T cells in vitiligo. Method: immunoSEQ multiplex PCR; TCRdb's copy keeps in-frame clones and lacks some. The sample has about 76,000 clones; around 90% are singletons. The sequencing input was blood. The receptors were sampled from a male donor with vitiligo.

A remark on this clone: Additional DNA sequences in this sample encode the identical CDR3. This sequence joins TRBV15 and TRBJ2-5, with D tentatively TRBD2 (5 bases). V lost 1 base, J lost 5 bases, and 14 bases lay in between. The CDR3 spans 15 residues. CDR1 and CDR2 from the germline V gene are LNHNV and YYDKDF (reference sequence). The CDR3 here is CATSRARVSGETQYF. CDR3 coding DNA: TGTGCCACCAGCAGAGCCCGGGTTTCGGGGGAGACCCAGTACTTC. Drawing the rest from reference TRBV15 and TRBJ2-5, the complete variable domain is DAMVIQNPRYQVTQFGKPVTLSCSQTLNHNVMYWYQQKSSQAPKLLFHYYDKDFNNEADTPDNFQSRRPNTSFCFLDIRSPGLGDTAMYLCATSRARVSGETQYFGPGTRLLVL.

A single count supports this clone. The CDR3 loop is CSVEDRTGSATEAFF. The DNA for the CDR3 is TGCAGCGTTGAAGATCGGACAGGGTCGGCCACTGAAGCTTTCTTT. The gene calls are TRBV29-1 and TRBJ1-1; 8 nucleotides align to TRBD1. The trim removed 0 bases at V and 4 bases at J, leaving 7 bases unmatched. The V gene's germline CDR1 is SQVTM and CDR2 ANQGSEA. The CDR3 runs 15 residues.

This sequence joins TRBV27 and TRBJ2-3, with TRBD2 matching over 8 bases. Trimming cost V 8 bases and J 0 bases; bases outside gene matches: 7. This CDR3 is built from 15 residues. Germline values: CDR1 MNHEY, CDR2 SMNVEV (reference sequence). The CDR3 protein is CASGRLAPSTDTQYF. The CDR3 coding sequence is TGTGCCAGCGGACGACTAGCGCCTAGCACAGATACGCAGTATTTT.

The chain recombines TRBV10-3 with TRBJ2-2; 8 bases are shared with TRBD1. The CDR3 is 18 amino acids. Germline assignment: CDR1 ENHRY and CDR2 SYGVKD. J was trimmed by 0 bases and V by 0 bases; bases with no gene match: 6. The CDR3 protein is CAISESGTGLSNTGELFF. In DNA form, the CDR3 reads TGTGCCATCAGTGAGTCGGGGACAGGCCTGTCGAACACCGGGGAGCTGTTTTTT.

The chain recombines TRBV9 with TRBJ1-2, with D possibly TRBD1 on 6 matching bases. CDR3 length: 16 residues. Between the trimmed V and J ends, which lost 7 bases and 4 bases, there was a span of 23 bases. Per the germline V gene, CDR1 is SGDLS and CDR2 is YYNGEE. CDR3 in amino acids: CASAERGTGLSYGYTF. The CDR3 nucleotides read TGTGCCAGCGCCGAAAGGGGAACAGGGCTCTCCTATGGCTACACCTTC.

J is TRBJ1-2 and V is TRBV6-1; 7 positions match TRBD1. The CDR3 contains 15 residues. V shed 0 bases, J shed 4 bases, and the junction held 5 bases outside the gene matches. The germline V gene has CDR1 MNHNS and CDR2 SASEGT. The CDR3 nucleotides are TGTGCCAGCAGTGAAGCGGCAACAGGGGTCTATGGCTACACCTTC. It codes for CASSEAATGVYGYTF.

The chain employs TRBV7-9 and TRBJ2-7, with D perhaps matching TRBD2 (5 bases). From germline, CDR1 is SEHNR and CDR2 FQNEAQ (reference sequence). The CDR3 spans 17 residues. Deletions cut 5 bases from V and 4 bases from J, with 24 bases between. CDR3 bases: TGTGCCAGCAGCCCTTGGGCGGGCTCACGATCCTTTTACGAGCAGTACTTC. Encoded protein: CASSPWAGSRSFYEQYF. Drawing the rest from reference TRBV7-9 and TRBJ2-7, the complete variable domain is DTGVSQNPRHKITKRGQNVTFRCDPISEHNRLYWYRQTLGQGPEFLTYFQNEAQLEKSRLLSDRFSAERPKGSFSTLEIQRTEQGDSAMYLCASSPWAGSRSFYEQYFGPGTRLTVT.

CDR3 region: CASSLEAGPRVSQYF. CDR3 bases: TGTGCCAGCAGCTTAGAGGCGGGACCTCGAGTATCACAGTACTTC. The chain is built from TRBV11-2 and TRBJ2-4, with D perhaps TRBD2 (6 bases). This CDR3 contains 15 residues. The ends were cut back, 0 bases at V and 13 bases at J, with 19 bases in the middle. CDR1 and CDR2 (germline): SGHAT, FQNNGV.

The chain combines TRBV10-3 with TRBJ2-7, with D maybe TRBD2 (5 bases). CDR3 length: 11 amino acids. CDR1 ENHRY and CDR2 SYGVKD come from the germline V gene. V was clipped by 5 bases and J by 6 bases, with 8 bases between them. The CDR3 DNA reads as TGTGCCATCAGTTTACGGGGCGAGCAGTACTTC. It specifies CAISLRGEQYF.

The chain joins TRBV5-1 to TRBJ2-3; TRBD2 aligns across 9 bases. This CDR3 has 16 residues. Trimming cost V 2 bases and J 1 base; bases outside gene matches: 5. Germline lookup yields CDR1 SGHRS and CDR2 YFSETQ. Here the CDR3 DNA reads TGCGCCAGCAGCTTTTCTAGCGGGACGGGCACAGATACGCAGTATTTT. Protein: CASSFSSGTGTDTQYF.

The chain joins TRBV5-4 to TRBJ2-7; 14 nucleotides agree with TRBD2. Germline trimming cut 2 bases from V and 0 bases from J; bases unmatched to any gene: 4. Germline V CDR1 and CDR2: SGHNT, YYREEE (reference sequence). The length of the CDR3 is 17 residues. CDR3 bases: TGTGCCAGCAGCTTCGGACTAGCGGGAGGTGCCTCCTACGAGCAGTACTTC. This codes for CASSFGLAGGASYEQYF.

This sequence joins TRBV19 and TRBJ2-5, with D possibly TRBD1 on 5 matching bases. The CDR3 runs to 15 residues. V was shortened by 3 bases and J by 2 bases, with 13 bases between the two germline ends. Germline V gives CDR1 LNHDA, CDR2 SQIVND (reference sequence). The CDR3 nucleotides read TGTGCCAGTAGTATGCCAGGGTTGGGGCAAGAGACCCAGTACTTC. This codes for CASSMPGLGQETQYF.

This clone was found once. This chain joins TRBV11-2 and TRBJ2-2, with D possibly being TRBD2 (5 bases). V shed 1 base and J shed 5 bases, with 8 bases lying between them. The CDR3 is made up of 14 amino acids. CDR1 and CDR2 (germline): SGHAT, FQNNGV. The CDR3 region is CASSLVRGTGELFF. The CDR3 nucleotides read TGTGCCAGCAGCTTAGTCCGGGGAACCGGGGAGCTGTTTTTT. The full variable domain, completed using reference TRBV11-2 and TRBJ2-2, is EAGVAQSPRYKIIEKRQSVAFWCNPISGHATLYWYQQILGQGPKLLIQFQNNGVVDDSQLPKDRFSAERLKGVDSTLKIQPAKLEDSAVYLCASSLVRGTGELFFGEGSRLTVL.

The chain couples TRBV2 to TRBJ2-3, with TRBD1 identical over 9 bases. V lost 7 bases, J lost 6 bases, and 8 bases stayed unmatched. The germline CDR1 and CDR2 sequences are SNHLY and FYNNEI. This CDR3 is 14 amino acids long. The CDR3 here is CASNADRGTDTQYF. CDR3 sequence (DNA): TGTGCCAGCAACGCAGACAGGGGGACGGATACGCAGTATTTT.

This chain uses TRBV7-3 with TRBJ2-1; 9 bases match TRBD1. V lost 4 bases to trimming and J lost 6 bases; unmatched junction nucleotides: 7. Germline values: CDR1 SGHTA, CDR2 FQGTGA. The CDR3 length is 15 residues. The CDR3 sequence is CASSYGTGTFNEQFF. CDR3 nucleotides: TGTGCCAGCAGCTATGGGACAGGGACCTTCAATGAGCAGTTCTTC. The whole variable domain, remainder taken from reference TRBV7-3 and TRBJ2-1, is GAGVSQTPSNKVTEKGKYVELRCDPISGHTALYWYRQSLGQGPEFLIYFQGTGAADDSGLPNDRFFAVRPEGSVSTLKIQRTERGDSAVYLCASSYGTGTFNEQFFGPGTRLTVL.

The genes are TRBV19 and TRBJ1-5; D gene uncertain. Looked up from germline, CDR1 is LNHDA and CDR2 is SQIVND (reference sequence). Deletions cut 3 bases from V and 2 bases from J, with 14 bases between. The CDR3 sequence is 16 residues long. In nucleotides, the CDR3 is TGTGCCAGTAGTATCCCCCAGGCAAAAGGCAATCAGCCCCAGCATTTT. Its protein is CASSIPQAKGNQPQHF.

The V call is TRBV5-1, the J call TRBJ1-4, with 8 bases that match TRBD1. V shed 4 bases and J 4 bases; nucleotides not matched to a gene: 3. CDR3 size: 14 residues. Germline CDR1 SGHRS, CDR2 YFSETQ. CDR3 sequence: CASSIGQGNEKLFF. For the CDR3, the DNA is TGCGCCAGCAGCATCGGACAGGGTAATGAAAAACTGTTTTTT.

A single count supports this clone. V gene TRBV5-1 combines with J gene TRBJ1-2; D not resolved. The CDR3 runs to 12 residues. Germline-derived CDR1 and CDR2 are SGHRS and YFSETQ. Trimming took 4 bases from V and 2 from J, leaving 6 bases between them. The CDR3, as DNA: TGCGCCAGCAGCAGCCTAAACTATGGCTACACCTTC. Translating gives CASSSLNYGYTF.

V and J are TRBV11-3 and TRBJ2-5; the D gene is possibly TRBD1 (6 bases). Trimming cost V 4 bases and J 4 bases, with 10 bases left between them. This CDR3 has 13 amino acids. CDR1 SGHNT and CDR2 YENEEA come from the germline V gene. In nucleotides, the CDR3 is TGTGCCAGCAGCTACAGGGCGGGAGAGACCCAGTACTTC. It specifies CASSYRAGETQYF.

CDR3 sequence: CASSRTTTYEQYF. Written as DNA, the CDR3 is TGCGCCAGCAGCCGGACGACTACCTACGAGCAGTACTTC. V and J are TRBV4-1 and TRBJ2-7, with a tentative D call TRBD2 (5 bases). Trimming stripped 4 bases from V and 2 bases from J, with 9 bases between. The germline gives CDR1 MGHRA, CDR2 YSYEKL. This CDR3 comprises 13 residues.